This entry lists 23 T cell receptor beta chains sequenced from one sample in a study of graft-versus-host responses after intestinal transplantation. Sample time point: postoperative day 105 after intestinal transplantation (dayNNNN = postoperative day). The data were produced by immunoSEQ multiplex PCR, yet TCRdb's version contains in-frame clones alone and is incomplete. Of 12,000 or so clones listed, roughly 92% are singletons. Sequences were derived from PBMCs, sampled 105 days after intestinal transplantation. The source of these receptors is a human patient who received an intestinal transplant, so some T cells may come from the graft donor.

CDR3 DNA: TGTGCCAGCTCAGGGTCTTTACAGGAGACCCAGTACTTC. Protein sequence: CASSGSLQETQYF. The chain employs TRBV18 and TRBJ2-5; no firm D call. V was pared by 5 bases and J by 5 bases, with 12 bases between. CDR3 size: 13 residues. The germline V gene encodes CDR1 KGHSH and CDR2 LQKENI.

The rearrangement uses TRBV18 and TRBJ1-6; no firm D call. CDR1 and CDR2 (germline): KGHSH, LQKENI. The CDR3 runs to 15 residues. V lost 3 bases and J lost 3, with 9 bases in between. The CDR3 reads CASSPYRDYNSPLHF. The CDR3 DNA reads TGTGCCAGCTCACCGTACAGAGACTATAATTCACCCCTCCACTTT.

The genes are TRBV5-4 and TRBJ2-2; D possibly corresponds to TRBD2 (6 bases). The CDR3 is 17 residues long. Trimming took off 5 bases at V and 5 bases at J, with 22 bases between the two ends. The germline V gene encodes CDR1 SGHNT and CDR2 YYREEE (reference sequence). CDR3: CASSLETRSLGTGELFF. The CDR3 nucleotides read TGTGCCAGCAGTCTTGAGACTAGGAGCCTGGGTACCGGGGAGCTGTTTTTT.

The chain joins TRBV15 to TRBJ1-5; no firm D call. The germline V and J ends were trimmed by 1 base and 0 bases, with 10 bases remaining between them. Germline CDR1 and CDR2: LNHNV and YYDKDF (reference sequence). This CDR3 is 16 amino acids long. The CDR3: CATSRVPGDSNQPQHF. DNA of the CDR3: TGTGCCACCAGCAGAGTCCCAGGTGATAGCAATCAGCCCCAGCATTTT.

This sequence joins TRBV6-6 and TRBJ2-7; possible D gene TRBD1, 6 bases. CDR1 and CDR2 (germline): MNHNY, SVGAGI (reference sequence). The CDR3 is 12 amino acids. The germline V and J ends were trimmed by 8 bases and 1 base, with 9 bases remaining between them. The chain's CDR3 is CASSGHSYEQYF. The DNA for the CDR3 is TGTGCCAGCTCGGGACATTCCTACGAGCAGTACTTC.

The chain is built from TRBV9 and TRBJ2-5, with TRBD2 identical over 11 bases. The V and J ends lost 4 bases and 4 bases, in that order; junction bases with no gene match: 9. The CDR3 covers 16 residues. Germline CDR1 SGDLS, CDR2 YYNGEE. CDR3 region: CASSSYSGGAVETQYF. In DNA form, the CDR3 reads TGTGCCAGCAGCTCCTATAGCGGGGGGGCGGTAGAGACCCAGTACTTC. Full variable domain (outside the CDR3, taken from reference TRBV9 and TRBJ2-5): DSGVTQTPKHLITATGQRVTLRCSPRSGDLSVYWYQQSLDQGLQFLIQYYNGEERAKGNILERFSAQQFPDLHSELNLSSLELGDSALYFCASSSYSGGAVETQYFGPGTRLLVL.

The chain has TRBV7-9 and TRBJ2-3; unclear D gene. Between the trimmed V and J ends, which lost 5 bases and 0 bases, there was a span of 12 bases. Germline values: CDR1 SEHNR, CDR2 FQNEAQ (reference sequence). The CDR3 sequence is 15 residues long. CDR3 sequence: CASSADGKSTDTQYF. In DNA, the CDR3 is TGTGCCAGCAGCGCCGATGGAAAAAGCACAGATACGCAGTATTTT.

The chain recombines TRBV14 with TRBJ2-3, with a possible D match to TRBD2 (5 bases). The CDR3 consists of 13 residues. Germline V gene sequence: CDR1 SGHDN, CDR2 FVKESK. V gave up 3 bases and J gave up 5 bases, with 9 bases separating them. This chain's CDR3 is CASSHLLGDTQYF. DNA for the CDR3: TGTGCCAGCAGCCACCTACTAGGAGATACGCAGTATTTT.

This clone was found once. The chain carries TRBV6-5 and TRBJ1-1; D might be TRBD1 (5 bases). CDR1 and CDR2 (germline): MNHEY, SVGAGI. CDR3 length: 12 amino acids. V lost 6 bases to trimming and J lost 8 bases, with 13 bases between them. CDR3 amino acids: CASSYGGTEAFF. In nucleotides, the CDR3 is TGTGCCAGCAGCTATGGGGGGACGGAAGCTTTCTTT.

The chain is built from TRBV11-2 and TRBJ1-6; D is undetermined. The CDR3 length is 13 residues. Trimming took off 6 bases at V and 7 bases at J, with 10 bases between the two ends. CDR1 and CDR2 from the germline V gene are SGHAT and FQNNGV. Here the CDR3 DNA reads TGTGCCAGCAGGGTCTCGGTCAATTCACCCCTCCACTTT. It specifies CASRVSVNSPLHF.

This chain joins TRBV4-1 and TRBJ1-2; 8 bases line up with TRBD1. The V gene end was trimmed by 1 base and the J gene end by 3 bases; junction bases not matched to a gene: 1. This CDR3 has 14 residues. Germline CDR1 MGHRA, CDR2 YSYEKL. The CDR3 protein is CASSQVQGDYGYTF. CDR3 in DNA: TGCGCCAGCAGCCAAGTACAGGGGGACTATGGCTACACCTTC.

V usage is TRBV11-2 and J usage is TRBJ2-1; 7 bases line up with TRBD2. J was trimmed by 3 bases and V by 2 bases; bases with no gene match: 7. The germline gives CDR1 SGHAT, CDR2 FQNNGV. The CDR3 runs 16 residues. The CDR3 nucleotides read TGTGCCAGCAGCTTACCTCTAGCGGATATCTACAATGAGCAGTTCTTC. Encoded protein: CASSLPLADIYNEQFF. Variable domain in full (rest from reference TRBV11-2 and TRBJ2-1): EAGVAQSPRYKIIEKRQSVAFWCNPISGHATLYWYQQILGQGPKLLIQFQNNGVVDDSQLPKDRFSAERLKGVDSTLKIQPAKLEDSAVYLCASSLPLADIYNEQFFGPGTRLTVL.

The gene calls are TRBV6-5 and TRBJ1-1; D remains unclear. CDR3 length: 14 residues. Germline CDR1 MNHEY, CDR2 SVGAGI. Trimming left V 0 bases short and J 2 bases short, with 7 bases between. CDR3 DNA sequence: TGTGCCAGCAGTTACTCCGGCGGCAACACTGAAGCTTTCTTT. Encoded protein: CASSYSGGNTEAFF.

This clone has only one observation. This chain links TRBV7-3 with TRBJ2-5; D uncertain. The CDR3 length is 16 residues. CDR1 SGHTA and CDR2 FQGTGA come from the germline V gene. V lost 5 bases, J lost 5 bases, and 21 bases lay in between. CDR3 region: CASSLGITGLGETQYF. Here the CDR3 DNA reads TGTGCCAGCAGCCTGGGCATTACGGGCCTCGGGGAGACCCAGTACTTC.

The chain has TRBV4-1 and TRBJ2-1, with 8 bases identical to TRBD2. From germline, CDR1 is MGHRA and CDR2 YSYEKL. The CDR3 runs to 16 residues. V lost 1 base, J lost 4 bases, and 6 bases stayed unmatched. The chain's CDR3 is CASSQVLAAIYNEQFF. DNA for the CDR3: TGCGCCAGCAGCCAAGTACTAGCGGCCATTTACAATGAGCAGTTCTTC.

This clone was seen a single time. The chain employs TRBV6-5 and TRBJ2-6, with 7 bases lining up with TRBD1. CDR1 is MNHEY and CDR2 is SVGAGI in the germline V gene. This CDR3 spans 15 amino acids. With V trimmed by 6 bases and J by 2 bases, 4 bases remained unmatched. Here the CDR3 reads CASRPDRAGANVLTF. CDR3 coding DNA: TGTGCCAGCAGGCCCGACAGGGCTGGGGCCAACGTCCTGACTTTC.

The J gene is TRBJ2-7, the V gene TRBV5-6; D is perhaps TRBD1 (6 bases). This CDR3 is 13 amino acids long. V dropped 0 bases and J dropped 7 bases, with 11 bases sitting between them. Germline loops: CDR1 SGHDT, CDR2 YYEEEE. The CDR3 DNA follows: TGTGCCAGCAGCTTGGGGACTCAGGGGGAGCAGTACTTC. It is translated as CASSLGTQGEQYF.

In this sample, this clone turned up a few times. The chain employs TRBV4-1 and TRBJ2-5; no reliable D call. The V gene lost 3 bases and the J gene lost 0 bases, with 5 bases spanning the gap. This CDR3 comprises 13 residues. Germline CDR1 reads MGHRA; CDR2 reads YSYEKL. Here the CDR3 reads CASSQGNQETQYF. As DNA, the CDR3 is TGCGCCAGCAGCCAGGGCAACCAAGAGACCCAGTACTTC.

The CDR3 DNA is TGCGCCAGCAGCAACAGGGACTACAGGGAGAGAGGCAATCAGCCCCAGCATTTT. Residues: CASSNRDYRERGNQPQHF. This chain links TRBV4-1 with TRBJ1-5; possible D gene TRBD1, 6 bases. Looked up from germline, CDR1 is MGHRA and CDR2 is YSYEKL. This CDR3 is built from 18 residues. V lost 5 bases and J lost 2, with 22 bases in between.

The chain employs TRBV6-5 and TRBJ2-6; 8 positions match TRBD1. Per the germline V gene, CDR1 is MNHEY and CDR2 is SVGAGI. The J segment lost 7 bases and the V segment lost 0 bases, leaving 5 bases of the junction unmatched. The CDR3 is made up of 16 amino acids. In DNA, the CDR3 is TGTGCCAGCAGTTACTCTACAGGGACAGGAGCCAACGTCCTGACTTTC. It is translated as CASSYSTGTGANVLTF.

This sequence joins TRBV5-1 and TRBJ2-2; the D gene could be TRBD1 or TRBD2 (6 bases each). Germline V gene lookup returns CDR1 SGHRS and CDR2 YFSETQ. The CDR3 consists of 16 residues. V was cut by 4 bases and J by 4 bases, with 17 bases left in between. In nucleotides, the CDR3 is TGCGCCAGCAGCCTACCTGAGGGGGGCGGCACCGGGGAGCTGTTTTTT. As protein: CASSLPEGGGTGELFF.

The V gene is TRBV14, the J gene TRBJ2-7; unclear D gene. This CDR3 has 11 residues. V was trimmed by 3 bases and J by 3 bases, leaving 3 bases between them. Germline lookup yields CDR1 SGHDN and CDR2 FVKESK. The CDR3 sequence is CASSQGYEQYF. The CDR3, as DNA: TGTGCCAGCAGCCAGGGCTACGAGCAGTACTTC.

The chain is built from TRBV21-1 and TRBJ2-2; the table assigns TRBD2, which was not confirmed against the DNA. TRBV21-1 corresponds to a pseudogene. CDR3 size: 17 residues. The CDR3 sequence: CASTPLFDGPRAGELFF. The CDR3 nucleotides read TGTGCCAGCACCCCGTTATTTGACGGCCCGAGGGCCGGGGAGCTGTTTTTT.